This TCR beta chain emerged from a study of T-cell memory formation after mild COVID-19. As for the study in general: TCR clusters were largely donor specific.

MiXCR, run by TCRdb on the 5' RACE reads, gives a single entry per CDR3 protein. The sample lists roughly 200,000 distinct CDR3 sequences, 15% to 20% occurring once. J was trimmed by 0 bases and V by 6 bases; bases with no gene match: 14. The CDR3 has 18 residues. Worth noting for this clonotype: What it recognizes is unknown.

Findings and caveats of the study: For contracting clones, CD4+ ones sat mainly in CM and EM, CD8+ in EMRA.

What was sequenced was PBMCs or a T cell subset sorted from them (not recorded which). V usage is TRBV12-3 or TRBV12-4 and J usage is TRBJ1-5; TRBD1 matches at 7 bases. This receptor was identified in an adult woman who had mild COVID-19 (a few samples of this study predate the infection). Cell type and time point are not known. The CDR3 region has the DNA TGTGCCAGCAGGATTTACAGGGGCGGGGAACATAGCAATCAGCCCCAGCATTTT. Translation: CASRIYRGGEHSNQPQHF.